These 30 T cell receptor beta chains came from one sample sequenced in a study of beta chain features in type 1 diabetes. What was sequenced were expressed TCRB transcripts, since all of the isolated RNA had been reverse transcribed. This table comes from immunoSEQ multiplex PCR, and its TCRdb copy is limited to in-frame clones, with some not included. This sample carries 140,000 to 150,000 clones, around 51% of them seen once, and the ten largest clones take around 0.43%. Sequenced: Tregs from blood. These receptors were collected from a man younger than 30 in good health.

This clone was observed a few times. V and J are TRBV29-1 and TRBJ2-5; 12 bases agree with TRBD2. The junction had 2 bases not matched to a gene; V was cut back by 4 bases and J by 2 bases. The CDR3 runs to 14 residues. The germline V gene encodes CDR1 SQVTM and CDR2 ANQGSEA. The CDR3 sequence is CSVGLAGVQETQYF. The CDR3 DNA sequence: TGCAGCGTTGGACTAGCGGGAGTTCAAGAGACCCAGTACTTC. Looking up the rest from reference TRBV29-1 and TRBJ2-5 gives the full variable domain: SAVISQKPSRDICQRGTSLTIQCQVDSQVTMMFWYRQQPGQSLTLIATANQGSEATYESGFVIDKFPISRPNLTFSTLTVSNMSPEDSSIYLCSVGLAGVQETQYFGPGTRLLVL.

The chain has TRBV10-3 and TRBJ2-5; D is undetermined. This CDR3 is built from 15 residues. The germline CDR1 and CDR2 sequences are ENHRY and SYGVKD. V lost 2 bases, J lost 0 bases, and 10 bases lay in between. CDR3 sequence: CAISEQPGYQETQYF. Here the CDR3 DNA reads TGTGCCATCAGTGAGCAACCAGGCTACCAAGAGACCCAGTACTTC.

The genes are TRBV30 and TRBJ1-2; D perhaps matches TRBD1 (6 bases). CDR1 and CDR2 from the germline V gene are GTSNPN and SVGIG (reference sequence). There are 15 residues in the CDR3. Trimming cost V 1 base and J 2 bases, with 14 bases left between them. The CDR3 protein is CAWSASRDINYGYTF. The CDR3 coding sequence is TGTGCCTGGAGTGCATCCAGGGACATAAACTATGGCTACACCTTC.

This clone occurred a few times. The chain combines TRBV5-6 with TRBJ2-1, with no clear D. CDR1 and CDR2 (germline): SGHDT, YYEEEE. The CDR3 contains 16 residues. V lost 2 bases and J lost 10, with 22 bases in between. CDR3 coding DNA: TGTGCCAGCAGCTTTCTGCCCATTAGGTCGTTGGGCGAGCAGTTCTTC. This codes for CASSFLPIRSLGEQFF.

J is TRBJ1-2 and V is TRBV7-2, with D maybe TRBD1 (5 bases). CDR1 and CDR2 from the germline V gene are SGHTA and FQGNSA. The CDR3 covers 16 residues. The ends were cut back, 2 bases at V and 7 bases at J, with 20 bases in the middle. CDR3 residues: CASSLQMAGKLSGYTF. CDR3 DNA sequence: TGTGCCAGCAGCTTACAGATGGCAGGGAAATTGTCTGGCTACACCTTC.

This clone was counted between two and nine times. V is TRBV7-9 and J is TRBJ2-6; D not resolved. V gave up 4 bases and J gave up 0 bases, with 7 bases separating them. This CDR3 has 15 amino acids. CDR1 SEHNR and CDR2 FQNEAQ come from the germline V gene (reference sequence). This CDR3 is CASSSVDSGANVLTF. The DNA of the CDR3 is TGTGCCAGCAGCTCGGTCGACTCTGGGGCCAACGTCCTGACTTTC.

V is TRBV7-8 and J is TRBJ2-2, with 7 bases identical to TRBD2. CDR3 length: 15 amino acids. The V gene end was trimmed by 5 bases and the J gene end by 4 bases; junction bases not matched to a gene: 7. The germline CDR1 and CDR2 sequences are SGHVS and FQNEAQ. As DNA, the CDR3 is TGTGCCAGCAGCCTTTGGCGGGGGAGCACCGGGGAGCTGTTTTTT. As protein: CASSLWRGSTGELFF.

This rearrangement joins TRBV19 to TRBJ2-7, with D possibly being TRBD2 (6 bases). Looked up from germline, CDR1 is LNHDA and CDR2 is SQIVND (reference sequence). The CDR3 covers 16 residues. The V and J ends lost 5 bases and 0 bases respectively, with 17 bases between them. CDR3 region: CASSPLRDSSSYEQYF. CDR3 DNA: TGTGCCAGTAGTCCCCTCCGGGACTCGAGCTCCTACGAGCAGTACTTC.

The chain is built from TRBV5-1 and TRBJ1-1, with TRBD1 matching over 7 bases. CDR1 is SGHRS and CDR2 is YFSETQ in the germline V gene. V shed 3 bases, J shed 8 bases, and the junction held 4 bases outside the gene matches. The CDR3 loop spans 12 amino acids. The CDR3 region has the DNA TGCGCCAGCAGCTCCCGGACAGGAGAAGCTTTCTTT. Translation gives CASSSRTGEAFF.

This chain uses TRBV28 with TRBJ1-1; 7 positions match TRBD1. The CDR3 extends over 15 amino acids. Per germline, CDR1 MDHEN and CDR2 SYDVKM. V shed 6 bases, J shed 3 bases, and the junction held 10 bases outside the gene matches. This CDR3 is CASRLQGTGYTEAFF. The CDR3 bases are TGTGCCAGCAGACTACAGGGGACCGGATACACTGAAGCTTTCTTT. The variable domain in full, completed from reference TRBV28 and TRBJ1-1, reads DVKVTQSSRYLVKRTGEKVFLECVQDMDHENMFWYRQDPGLGLRLIYFSYDVKMKEKGDIPEGYSVSREKKERFSLILESASTNQTSMYLCASRLQGTGYTEAFFGQGTRLTVV.

The J gene is TRBJ2-5, the V gene TRBV5-4; 8 bases are a match to TRBD2. The CDR3 runs 14 residues. CDR1 SGHNT and CDR2 YYREEE come from the germline V gene (reference sequence). V lost 2 bases to trimming and J lost 5 bases; unmatched junction nucleotides: 5. The CDR3 region has the DNA TGTGCCAGCAGCTTTCGGGGGGGCGGGGAGACCCAGTACTTC. Its protein product is CASSFRGGGETQYF.

This clone has a handful of counts. V and J are TRBV10-3 and TRBJ2-7, with 7 bases identical to TRBD1. V lost 4 bases and J lost 0; bases outside the gene matches: 0. This CDR3 contains 13 residues. Germline CDR1 is ENHRY and CDR2 is SYGVKD. The CDR3 loop is CAISGQGSYEQYF. CDR3 bases: TGTGCCATCAGTGGACAGGGCTCCTACGAGCAGTACTTC.

The chain combines TRBV7-9 with TRBJ1-6; a weak D match, TRBD1 (5 bases). The V gene lost 5 bases and the J gene lost 5 bases, with 13 bases spanning the gap. The germline CDR1 and CDR2 sequences are SEHNR and FQNEAQ (reference sequence). CDR3 size: 15 residues. CDR3 protein: CASSKNQGDNSPLHF. In DNA, the CDR3 is TGTGCCAGCAGCAAAAACCAGGGTGATAATTCACCCCTCCACTTT.

This sequence joins TRBV6-5 and TRBJ1-2; 9 bases are shared with TRBD1. The CDR3 has 13 residues. Germline-derived CDR1 and CDR2 are MNHEY and SVGAGI. The V gene end was trimmed by 2 bases and the J gene end by 7 bases; junction bases not matched to a gene: 2. CDR3 in DNA: TGTGCCAGCAGTTACCTGGGACAGGGTGGCTACACCTTC. It translates to CASSYLGQGGYTF.

This clone appeared a few times. V usage is TRBV10-3 and J usage is TRBJ1-1; 12 positions match TRBD1. The CDR3 covers 14 residues. Looked up from germline, CDR1 is ENHRY and CDR2 is SYGVKD. Trimming removed 6 bases from V and 4 bases from J; junction bases left unmatched: 3. Here the CDR3 DNA reads TGTGCCATCAGCCGGGACAGGGGGCGCACTGAAGCTTTCTTT. It codes for CAISRDRGRTEAFF.

The chain links TRBV6-1 to TRBJ2-3, with unresolved D. Germline values: CDR1 MNHNS, CDR2 SASEGT. Trimming took 3 bases from V and 0 from J, leaving 4 bases between them. CDR3 length: 13 amino acids. The CDR3 sequence: CASSDPSTDTQYF. For the CDR3, the DNA is TGTGCCAGCAGTGACCCTAGCACAGATACGCAGTATTTT.

This clone has only a few counts. This sample also contains other DNA sequences that code for the same CDR3. The CDR3 DNA is TGTGCCAGCTCACCTGGGACAGGGGGCAATCAGCCCCAGCATTTT. Translated: CASSPGTGGNQPQHF. The chain is built from TRBV18 and TRBJ1-5, with 10 nucleotides matching TRBD1. CDR3 size: 15 residues. V dropped 3 bases and J dropped 2; count of bases not matched to a gene: 1. Germline-derived CDR1 and CDR2 are KGHSH and LQKENI. The full variable domain, in which reference TRBV18 and TRBJ1-5 provide the parts outside the CDR3, is NAGVMQNPRHLVRRRGQEARLRCSPMKGHSHVYWYRQLPEEGLKFMVYLQKENIIDESGMPKERFSAEFPKEGPSILRIQQVVRGDSAAYFCASSPGTGGNQPQHFGDGTRLSIL.

This clone was counted only a few times. This chain links TRBV7-2 with TRBJ2-3, with 13 bases matching TRBD2. Germline V lookup: CDR1 SGHTA, CDR2 FQGNSA. Germline trimming cut 5 bases from V and 6 bases from J; bases unmatched to any gene: 8. The CDR3 covers 16 residues. DNA of the CDR3: TGTGCCAGCAGCCCCAGTCAACTAGCGGGGGGGGATACGCAGTATTTT. Its protein is CASSPSQLAGGDTQYF.

In this sample, this clone turned up a few times. V gene TRBV20-1 combines with J gene TRBJ2-2; D remains unclear. The CDR3 runs to 11 residues. In germline, CDR1 is DFQATT, CDR2 SNEGSKA (reference sequence). V lost 2 bases and J lost 6, with 4 bases in between. Written as DNA, the CDR3 is TGCAGTGCTAGACGTCCCGGGGAGCTGTTTTTT. This gives the protein CSARRPGELFF.

This clone was picked up a small number of times. This rearrangement joins TRBV28 to TRBJ1-6, with 9 positions matching TRBD1. This CDR3 spans 16 amino acids. In germline, CDR1 is MDHEN, CDR2 SYDVKM. V trimming: 5 bases; J trimming: 0 bases; junction bases outside the gene matches: 2. The CDR3 bases are TGTGCCAGCAGTCGGGACAGGGTCTCCTATAATTCACCCCTCCACTTT. It encodes CASSRDRVSYNSPLHF.

This clone was counted only a few times. The chain uses TRBV6-4 and TRBJ1-2; weak D call: TRBD1 (6 bases). The CDR3 runs to 14 residues. Germline V gene lookup returns CDR1 MRHNA and CDR2 SNTAGT. V lost 4 bases and J 4 bases, leaving 13 bases between the germline ends. The CDR3 coding sequence is TGTGCCAGCAGTGCTACAGGGAGTCTCTATGGCTACACCTTC. Protein sequence: CASSATGSLYGYTF.

This chain joins TRBV7-3 and TRBJ2-1, with TRBD2 matching over 11 bases. CDR1 and CDR2 from the germline V gene are SGHTA and FQGTGA. This CDR3 spans 15 amino acids. V lost 5 bases and J lost 6; bases outside the gene matches: 6. The DNA of the CDR3 is TGTGCCAGCAGCCGTAGCGGGAGGGGCGGCAATGAGCAGTTCTTC. Amino acid sequence: CASSRSGRGGNEQFF.

V and J are TRBV5-1 and TRBJ2-1, with a weak D call TRBD1 (6 bases). Germline V gene sequence: CDR1 SGHRS, CDR2 YFSETQ. The CDR3 has 13 residues. V lost 0 bases, J lost 10 bases, and 11 bases lay in between. CDR3 in amino acids: CASSLAEGGEQFF. The CDR3 region has the DNA TGCGCCAGCAGCTTGGCCGAAGGGGGAGAGCAGTTCTTC. Full variable domain (remainder filled in from reference TRBV5-1 and TRBJ2-1): KAGVTQTPRYLIKTRGQQVTLSCSPISGHRSVSWYQQTPGQGLQFLFEYFSETQRNKGNFPGRFSGRQFSNSRSEMNVSTLELGDSALYLCASSLAEGGEQFFGPGTRLTVL.

The chain joins TRBV4-1 to TRBJ1-3; D possibly corresponds to TRBD1 (6 bases). Trimming removed 4 bases from V and 0 bases from J, with 28 bases in between. Per germline, CDR1 MGHRA and CDR2 YSYEKL. The CDR3 is 21 residues long. The CDR3 protein is CASSRGRTRQGQGNSGNTIYF. The CDR3, as DNA: TGCGCCAGCAGCCGTGGGAGAACTCGGCAGGGACAAGGAAACTCTGGAAACACCATATATTTT.

The chain joins TRBV18 to TRBJ2-1; 10 bases match TRBD2. This CDR3 comprises 16 residues. Germline lookup yields CDR1 KGHSH and CDR2 LQKENI. The V gene end was trimmed by 4 bases and the J gene end by 4 bases; junction bases not matched to a gene: 7. The CDR3 region is CASSHATSGIYNEQFF. As DNA, the CDR3 is TGTGCCAGCTCACATGCTACTAGCGGGATATACAATGAGCAGTTCTTC.

The chain links TRBV6-5 to TRBJ2-7, with D possibly being TRBD1 (6 bases). Germline values: CDR1 MNHEY, CDR2 SVGAGI. Trimming removed 11 bases from V and 4 bases from J, with 24 bases in between. The CDR3 runs 15 residues. The CDR3 region is CALQRTGPLLYEQYF. The DNA for the CDR3 is TGTGCCCTCCAGCGTACAGGGCCTTTGCTTTACGAGCAGTACTTC.

This clone occurred a few times. V usage is TRBV6-5 and J usage is TRBJ1-1; 8 bases agree with TRBD1. The germline V gene encodes CDR1 MNHEY and CDR2 SVGAGI. The length of the CDR3 is 14 residues. The V gene end was trimmed by 7 bases and the J gene end by 5 bases; junction bases not matched to a gene: 9. CDR3 nucleotide sequence: TGTGCCAGCACCTCCTGGACAGGGCGGACTGAAGCTTTCTTT. Its translation: CASTSWTGRTEAFF.

This chain uses TRBV7-9 with TRBJ2-5; D call uncertain. The V gene lost 5 bases and the J gene lost 4 bases, with 20 bases spanning the gap. This CDR3 has 16 residues. CDR1 and CDR2 (germline): SEHNR, FQNEAQ (reference sequence). CDR3 nucleotide sequence: TGTGCCAGCAGCCACCGCGTGGCTAGTTGGCGAGAGACCCAGTACTTC. Translation gives CASSHRVASWRETQYF.

This clone has ten or more counts. The J gene is TRBJ1-1, the V gene TRBV10-3; no reliable D call. Between the trimmed V and J ends, which lost 3 bases and 1 base, there was a span of 9 bases. The germline V gene has CDR1 ENHRY and CDR2 SYGVKD. There are 14 residues in the CDR3. Here the CDR3 reads CAISDYPGNTEAFF. For the CDR3, the DNA is TGTGCCATCAGTGATTACCCAGGGAACACTGAAGCTTTCTTT.

This clone was recorded a few times. This rearrangement joins TRBV10-3 to TRBJ1-2; D is possibly TRBD1 (5 bases). The CDR3 is 14 amino acids. Germline V lookup: CDR1 ENHRY, CDR2 SYGVKD. Deletions cut 7 bases from V and 2 bases from J, with 14 bases between. CDR3 sequence: CAINAGGKNYGYTF. CDR3 DNA sequence: TGTGCCATCAATGCGGGGGGGAAGAACTATGGCTACACCTTC.